The following is a T cell receptor beta chain sequence with its context. The data are from a study of blood T cell repertoires in COVID-19. Background on the study: Whether acute or convalescent, the COVID-19 samples came from the United States, Italy and Spain. PBMCs, B-cell-depleted T cells, or T cells provided the cDNA or gDNA that made up the material.

CDR3 length: 16 amino acids. V lost 10 bases and J lost 6; bases outside the gene matches: 17. Germline values: CDR1 MGHRA, CDR2 YSYEKL. Per the study methods: Cell counts per sample came from amplifying reference gene primers. The protocol was immunoSEQ multiplex PCR, while the TCRdb copy is restricted to in-frame clones and leaves out a portion. Clone size and the V and J calls come from that table; the DNA yielded D and trimming. The sample has 110,000 or so clones; nearly 90% are singletons. The receptor's source is a woman aged 70-85 years who had recovered from COVID-19. Sequenced sample: peripheral blood. V usage is TRBV4-1 and J usage is TRBJ1-1; 10 nucleotides agree with TRBD1. CDR3 amino acids: CAIPGQGSSLSSEAFF. CDR3 DNA sequence: TGCGCCATCCCGGGACAGGGGTCCTCCTTATCTTCTGAAGCTTTCTTT.